This TCR beta chain came from a study of monozygotic twins with inflammatory bowel disease. Regarding this clonotype: The antigen remains undetermined.

UMIs were attached via template switching, each with a 6-nucleotide sample barcode. TCRdb re-called the 5' RACE reads, yielding one record per CDR3 amino acid sequence without DNA. This sample's table has about 99,000 distinct CDR3 sequences. Study-wide findings and caveats: Especially with disease activity, IBD patients shared fewer clonotypes with others than healthy twins did. The data did not back a single strong IBD-associated clonotype or signal. It was in IBD patients that TCRbeta diversity (inverse Simpson) was lower than in healthy co-twins.

The germline CDR1 and CDR2 sequences are SGHRS and YFSETQ. This CDR3 has 16 amino acids. The TCR comes from a human donor with ulcerative colitis or Crohn's disease, or a healthy co-twin of an affected twin (not recorded which). Sequencing was performed on blood. The gene calls are TRBV5-1 and TRBJ2-7; the D gene TCRdb calls, TRBD2, cannot be checked with no DNA. The chain's CDR3 is CASSFTSGSPVYEQYF.